The 21 T cell receptor beta chains below come from one sample, sequenced in a study of spatial heterogeneity in lung cancer. The study, taken as a whole, reports: Tumoral mutation counts were tracked by counts of expanded intratumoral alpha and beta TCRs.

The time point: sample taken at primary tumor resection. Their target antigens are unknown. Each CDR3 protein gets one entry after TCRdb re-called the 5' RACE reads with MiXCR. The table records nearly 11,000 distinct CDR3 sequences, 5.2% of them present only once. The material was lung tumor tissue, obtained at surgery. The receptors come from a male donor with early-stage non-small cell lung cancer.

About this clonotype itself: The library was prepared for alpha chains; this beta chain is a stray read, so its frequency means little. This chain uses TRBV27 with TRBJ2-3; D is undetermined. Germline values: CDR1 MNHEY, CDR2 SMNVEV (reference sequence). The CDR3 has 13 amino acids. Trimming took 5 bases from V and 8 from J, leaving 14 bases between them. CDR3 bases: TGTGCCAGCAGTACCAACCGCGGTGGTACGCAGTATTTT. This encodes CASSTNRGGTQYF.

In its sample, this clonotype was seen many times. Little can be read into the size of this beta chain, an off-target read in a library designed for alpha chains. This chain links TRBV6-6 with TRBJ1-1; possible D gene TRBD1, 5 bases. Trimming cost V 8 bases and J 4 bases, with 8 bases left between them. Per the germline V gene, CDR1 is MNHNY and CDR2 is SVGAGI (reference sequence). CDR3 length: 11 residues. This CDR3 reads CASRQTTEAFF. The CDR3 nucleotides read TGTGCCAGCCGACAGACCACTGAAGCTTTCTTT.

About this clonotype: One end of the junction varies from germline; a read error may be responsible. A library made for alpha chains picked up this beta chain off target, so its size means little. V is TRBV20-1 and J is TRBJ2-7; 7 bases agree with TRBD2. This CDR3 spans 14 amino acids. Germline loops: CDR1 DFQATT, CDR2 SNEGSKA (reference sequence). The CDR3 reads CTAEAGTKAYEQYF. CDR3 DNA: TGCACTGCTGAGGCCGGGACTAAAGCATACGAGCAGTACTTC.

This clonotype was seen at least ten times. The library was built for alpha chains, so this beta chain is an off-target read and its size means little. V usage is TRBV24-1 and J usage is TRBJ2-2; 13 bases map to TRBD2. The CDR3 loop spans 16 amino acids. The trim removed 3 bases at V and 3 bases at J, leaving 0 bases unmatched. Germline V gene data show CDR1 as KGHDR and CDR2 as SFDVKD. The CDR3 here is CATSDGLAGDTGELFF. CDR3 bases: TGTGCCACCAGTGATGGACTAGCGGGAGACACCGGGGAGCTGTTTTTT.

In its sample, this clonotype ranks as medium-sized. Because this beta chain is a stray read in a library intended to capture alpha chains, its abundance should not be given much weight. This sequence joins TRBV10-3 and TRBJ2-1; D unresolved. Germline V gene sequence: CDR1 ENHRY, CDR2 SYGVKD. Trimming cost V 1 base and J 0 bases, with 10 bases left between them. The CDR3 is 16 residues long. This CDR3 is CAISEWQPSSYNEQFF. CDR3 in DNA: TGTGCCATCAGTGAGTGGCAGCCGAGCTCCTACAATGAGCAGTTCTTC.

This clonotype was recorded many times. This beta chain slipped into a library made for alpha chains as a stray read, so its size is not meaningful. The chain recombines TRBV9 with TRBJ2-3; D ambiguous. The V end lost 0 bases, the J end lost 1 base, and 9 bases lay between the germline ends. This CDR3 spans 15 amino acids. Germline V gives CDR1 SGDLS, CDR2 YYNGEE. CDR3 sequence (DNA): TGTGCCAGCAGCGTAGGTATGATCCGCACAGATACGCAGTATTTT. It encodes CASSVGMIRTDTQYF.

At least ten counts were recorded for this clonotype. This beta chain appears as a stray read in a library generated for alpha chains; its size is not informative. The chain uses TRBV7-2 and TRBJ2-3; D gene ambiguous. There are 14 residues in the CDR3. Germline V gene sequence: CDR1 SGHTA, CDR2 FQGNSA. Trimming shortened V by 5 bases and J by 1 base, and 10 bases separated the two germline ends. CDR3 protein: CASSVRRGTDTQYF. The CDR3 coding sequence is TGTGCCAGCAGCGTAAGACGTGGCACAGATACGCAGTATTTT.

The table lists this clonotype with many counts. For a library built for alpha chains, this beta chain is a stray read; little rests on its size. The chain uses TRBV29-1 and TRBJ2-3; the match to TRBD2 covers 8 bases. This CDR3 spans 14 amino acids. Germline V CDR1 and CDR2: SQVTM, ANQGSEA. V lost 7 bases, J lost 5 bases, and 11 bases stayed unmatched. DNA of the CDR3: TGCAGCGCCCGTTCGTTAGCGGGATTAGATACGCAGTATTTT. Translating it yields CSARSLAGLDTQYF.

There are a few counts of this clonotype. This beta chain appears as a stray read in a library generated for alpha chains; its size is not informative. The V and J genes are TRBV4-1 and TRBJ2-5; the D is unclear. The germline V gene encodes CDR1 MGHRA and CDR2 YSYEKL. Trimming cost V 0 bases and J 5 bases, with 4 bases left between them. The CDR3 has 12 amino acids. The CDR3 sequence is CASSQEGETQYF. For the CDR3, the DNA is TGCGCCAGCAGCCAAGAAGGCGAGACCCAGTACTTC.

For this clonotype: Since it is a stray read in a library aimed at alpha chains, this beta chain has a size that is not meaningful. CDR3 DNA: TGTGCCAGCAGTTTTGAGACACGGCAGCCCCAGCATTTT. Translation: CASSFETRQPQHF. The rearrangement joins TRBV6-6 to TRBJ1-5; D gene uncertain. The CDR3 runs to 13 residues. CDR1 and CDR2 from the germline V gene are MNHNY and SVGAGI (reference sequence). Trimming removed 4 bases at V and 7 bases at J, with 11 bases between.

By share, this clonotype counts as medium-sized. This beta chain was picked up by a library intended for alpha chains and is off target, so its count carries little meaning. J is TRBJ1-1 and V is TRBV6-5, with D possibly matching TRBD1 (6 bases). Trimming removed 6 bases from V and 0 bases from J, with 14 bases in between. The V gene's germline CDR1 is MNHEY and CDR2 SVGAGI. There are 15 residues in the CDR3. CDR3 protein: CASREQGLLNTEAFF. DNA of the CDR3: TGTGCCAGCAGAGAACAGGGTCTCCTGAACACTGAAGCTTTCTTT.

On this clonotype itself: The library was prepared for alpha chains; this beta chain is a stray read, so its frequency means little. CDR3 region: CASSLVGGLKGQPQHF. CDR3 DNA: TGTGCCAGCAGTTTAGTAGGGGGGTTAAAAGGTCAGCCCCAGCATTTT. This sequence joins TRBV27 and TRBJ1-5; D might be TRBD1 (6 bases). CDR1 MNHEY and CDR2 SMNVEV come from the germline V gene (reference sequence). This CDR3 has 16 residues. Trimming took off 2 bases at V and 6 bases at J, with 17 bases between the two ends.

This clonotype was seen at least ten times. This beta chain is an unintended read in a library built for alpha chains; its size means little. The chain joins TRBV12-3 or TRBV12-4 to TRBJ2-5, with D hard to call. The CDR3 is made up of 14 amino acids. Trimming removed 2 bases from V and 5 bases from J, with 12 bases in between. CDR3 in DNA: TGTGCCAGCAGTTTACTAGGGTCCCAGGAGACCCAGTACTTC. Its translation is CASSLLGSQETQYF.

This clonotype has a handful of counts. The library was built for alpha chains, so this beta chain is an off-target read and its size means little. The chain has TRBV7-2 and TRBJ2-3; no reliable D call. The V gene's germline CDR1 is SGHTA and CDR2 FQGNSA. The CDR3 totals 14 residues. Trimming removed 0 bases from V and 0 bases from J, with 4 bases in between. The CDR3 here is CASSLAVSTDTQYF. The CDR3 DNA follows: TGTGCCAGCAGCTTAGCAGTCAGCACAGATACGCAGTATTTT.

This clonotype has ten or more counts. Little can be read into the size of this beta chain, an off-target read in a library designed for alpha chains. The chain couples TRBV29-1 to TRBJ2-3; 10 bases agree with TRBD1. V trimming: 6 bases; J trimming: 2 bases; junction bases outside the gene matches: 8. The CDR3 extends over 15 amino acids. Per germline, CDR1 SQVTM and CDR2 ANQGSEA. CDR3 nucleotides: TGCAGCGTGACGTCCGGGACAGGGGTCACAGATACGCAGTATTTT. Encoded protein: CSVTSGTGVTDTQYF.

This clonotype was detected ten times or more. This beta chain is a stray sequence in a library constructed for alpha chains; its clone size is not meaningful. The chain uses TRBV5-1 and TRBJ2-1, with D unresolved. The CDR3 spans 14 residues. V lost 0 bases and J lost 0, with 4 bases in between. Germline assignment: CDR1 SGHRS and CDR2 YFSETQ. In DNA form, the CDR3 reads TGCGCCAGCAGCTTGGCGGGCTCCTACAATGAGCAGTTCTTC. As protein: CASSLAGSYNEQFF.

This clonotype was counted ten times or more. Since the library was made to target alpha chains, this beta chain is a stray read and its abundance is not meaningful. This chain links TRBV6-2 or TRBV6-3 with TRBJ1-1; 9 nucleotides line up with TRBD1. Germline V gene sequence: CDR1 MNHEY, CDR2 SVGEGT. J gave up 5 bases and V 5 bases, and 12 bases lay outside the gene matches. The CDR3 has 16 amino acids. CDR3: CASSRPAGQGKTEAFF. The CDR3 coding sequence is TGTGCCAGCAGTCGGCCCGCCGGACAGGGGAAAACTGAAGCTTTCTTT.

This clonotype was picked up many times. Because this beta chain is a stray read in a library intended to capture alpha chains, its abundance should not be given much weight. CDR3 region: CASSTGAGGDYGYTF. In nucleotides, the CDR3 is TGTGCCAGCAGTACAGGGGCCGGGGGCGACTATGGCTACACCTTC. J is TRBJ1-2 and V is TRBV28; 7 bases align to TRBD1. Germline assignment: CDR1 MDHEN and CDR2 SYDVKM. The CDR3 consists of 15 residues. J was trimmed by 3 bases and V by 5 bases; bases with no gene match: 9.

This clonotype was seen a handful of times. This beta chain represents an off-target read in a library built for alpha chains; its size is of limited meaning. This chain uses TRBV4-2 with TRBJ2-7; 9 bases are shared with TRBD2. The CDR3 extends over 15 amino acids. With V trimmed by 4 bases and J by 5 bases, 9 bases remained unmatched. The germline CDR1 and CDR2 sequences are LGHNA and YNFKEQ. The CDR3 protein is CASSLLPSGTNEQYF. DNA of the CDR3: TGTGCCAGCAGCCTCCTCCCTAGCGGGACTAACGAGCAGTACTTC.

Many counts were recorded for this clonotype. Within a library made for alpha chains, this beta chain is off target, and its count is uninformative. This chain joins TRBV2 and TRBJ1-2; 9 nucleotides agree with TRBD1. Trimming cost V 4 bases and J 8 bases; bases outside gene matches: 5. Germline V gives CDR1 SNHLY, CDR2 FYNNEI. This CDR3 is 13 amino acids long. DNA for the CDR3: TGTGCCAGCAGTGTACAGGGGGCAGGAGGCTACACCTTC. As protein: CASSVQGAGGYTF.

This clonotype was observed at least ten times. This beta chain appears as a stray read in a library generated for alpha chains; its size is not informative. This rearrangement joins TRBV12-3 or TRBV12-4 to TRBJ2-3, with 8 bases fitting TRBD2. This CDR3 has 13 residues. V was clipped by 6 bases and J by 10 bases; unmatched bases: 9. CDR3 region: CASRAGLAGPQYF. Here the CDR3 DNA reads TGTGCCAGCAGGGCTGGACTAGCTGGTCCGCAGTATTTT.